Following are 17 T cell receptor beta chains from one sample sequenced in a study of blood T cell repertoires in COVID-19. Method: immunoSEQ multiplex PCR; TCRdb's copy keeps in-frame clones and lacks some. The sample holds approximately 150,000 clones, roughly 88% seen once. The sample comprised PBMCs or T cells enriched from blood (not recorded which). Receptor source: a man between 65 and 85 years old who had been exposed to COVID-19.

This sequence joins TRBV5-1 and TRBJ1-4; 7 positions match TRBD1. The CDR3 covers 14 residues. V was pared by 2 bases and J by 8 bases, with 6 bases of the junction left unmatched. CDR1 SGHRS and CDR2 YFSETQ come from the germline V gene. DNA of the CDR3: TGCGCCAGCAGCTTAAGGGGGCTAGGAGAAAAACTGTTTTTT. Protein sequence: CASSLRGLGEKLFF.

This chain connects TRBV7-9 to TRBJ1-1; D perhaps matches TRBD1 (5 bases). The CDR3 has 16 residues. The germline V and J ends were trimmed by 2 bases and 1 base, with 14 bases remaining between them. CDR1 and CDR2 (germline): SEHNR, FQNEAQ (reference sequence). The DNA for the CDR3 is TGTGCCAGCAGCTTACCCCCCCCAGGGCCGAACACTGAAGCTTTCTTT. It is translated as CASSLPPPGPNTEAFF.

This clone was counted only a few times. This sequence joins TRBV7-2 and TRBJ2-2, with 9 bases lining up with TRBD2. V was pared by 10 bases and J by 5 bases, with 8 bases of the junction left unmatched. The CDR3 consists of 14 residues. Germline-derived CDR1 and CDR2 are SGHTA and FQGNSA. Written as DNA, the CDR3 is TGTGCCATACGACTAGCGGCAGAAACCGGGGAGCTGTTTTTT. Its protein is CAIRLAAETGELFF.

The V call is TRBV5-4, the J call TRBJ2-1; a possible D gene is TRBD2 (7 bases). CDR3 size: 17 residues. V was shortened by 4 bases and J by 6 bases, with 23 bases between the two germline ends. Germline CDR1 reads SGHNT; CDR2 reads YYREEE (reference sequence). The CDR3 bases are TGTGCCAGCAGCATGGGAGGGCGGGGGCCCGGGATCAATGAGCAGTTCTTC. Translating gives CASSMGGRGPGINEQFF.

The chain links TRBV28 to TRBJ1-4, with D perhaps matching TRBD1 (5 bases). The V gene lost 7 bases and the J gene lost 4 bases, with 13 bases spanning the gap. Germline-derived CDR1 and CDR2 are MDHEN and SYDVKM. CDR3 size: 14 residues. In DNA, the CDR3 is TGTGCCAGCACCCAGGGTGGCCGTAATGAAAAACTGTTTTTT. It is translated as CASTQGGRNEKLFF.

V gene TRBV7-2 combines with J gene TRBJ1-2; 9 bases match TRBD1. Germline V gene data show CDR1 as SGHTA and CDR2 as FQGNSA. The V segment lost 3 bases and the J segment 7 bases; nucleotides outside the gene matches: 0. This CDR3 comprises 12 residues. CDR3 region: CASSLTGGGYTF. The CDR3 bases are TGTGCCAGCAGCTTGACAGGGGGTGGCTACACCTTC.

The table lists this clone with a count of one. The rearrangement uses TRBV5-4 and TRBJ2-1; a weak D match, TRBD2 (6 bases). CDR1 and CDR2 from the germline V gene are SGHNT and YYREEE (reference sequence). The ends were cut back, 4 bases at V and 1 base at J, with 12 bases in the middle. CDR3 length: 15 amino acids. DNA for the CDR3: TGTGCCAGCAGCCCGGGACTGCTGTCCTACAATGAGCAGTTCTTC. Its translation: CASSPGLLSYNEQFF.

This clone was found once. The chain employs TRBV5-1 and TRBJ2-3, with D tentatively TRBD2 (6 bases). The V and J ends lost 4 bases and 5 bases respectively, with 11 bases between them. Germline values: CDR1 SGHRS, CDR2 YFSETQ. This CDR3 has 13 amino acids. The CDR3 reads CASSLGGEDTQYF. In DNA, the CDR3 is TGCGCCAGCAGCCTCGGGGGAGAAGATACGCAGTATTTT.

The chain has TRBV2 and TRBJ1-2; no definite D call. The germline V gene has CDR1 SNHLY and CDR2 FYNNEI. This CDR3 comprises 14 residues. V dropped 6 bases and J dropped 0 bases, with 11 bases sitting between them. CDR3: CASSHISANYGYTF. Written as DNA, the CDR3 is TGTGCCAGCAGCCATATTTCGGCTAACTATGGCTACACCTTC.

The chain joins TRBV24-1 to TRBJ2-3; D is perhaps TRBD2 (5 bases). This CDR3 comprises 18 residues. Germline CDR1 and CDR2: KGHDR and SFDVKD. Trimming took off 9 bases at V and 0 bases at J, with 24 bases between the two ends. The CDR3 region has the DNA TGTGCCACCTTCCTGACTCGCGCACTAGTTTTTAGCACAGATACGCAGTATTTT. This translates into CATFLTRALVFSTDTQYF.

The chain is built from TRBV7-2 and TRBJ2-5; D gene unclear. This CDR3 is built from 16 residues. Germline V gives CDR1 SGHTA, CDR2 FQGNSA. Trimming pared 1 base from V and 4 bases from J, leaving 16 bases between. The CDR3 spells CASSLDRRIVGETQYF. The CDR3 DNA sequence: TGTGCCAGCAGCTTAGACCGCAGGATCGTGGGAGAGACCCAGTACTTC.

Regarding this clone: At one end the junction does not follow the germline gene, possibly because of a read error. The rearrangement uses TRBV4-3 and TRBJ2-7; D ambiguous. The CDR3 spans 13 residues. Germline V gives CDR1 LGHNA, CDR2 YSLEER. DNA for the CDR3: TGCGCCAGCAGCCAAGATGACTTCGGCAAAAAGCACTTC. Translated, it gives CASSQDDFGKKHF.

The chain joins TRBV6-5 to TRBJ2-5; 7 nucleotides line up with TRBD2. Germline CDR1 reads MNHEY; CDR2 reads SVGAGI. The CDR3 has 14 residues. After removal of 1 base from V and 5 bases from J, the junction contained 4 bases not matched to a gene. The CDR3 region has the DNA TGTGCCAGCAGTTACTGGGCGGGGGAGGAGACCCAGTACTTC. It is translated as CASSYWAGEETQYF.

The rearrangement uses TRBV5-1 and TRBJ2-2, with D possibly being TRBD1 (6 bases). This CDR3 is 13 amino acids long. Germline CDR1 and CDR2: SGHRS and YFSETQ. V dropped 4 bases and J dropped 7 bases, with 11 bases sitting between them. CDR3 coding DNA: TGCGCCAGCAGCAAATGGACAGACGGGGAGCTGTTTTTT. Its translation is CASSKWTDGELFF.

The V gene is TRBV28, the J gene TRBJ1-2; 8 nucleotides line up with TRBD1. Germline V gives CDR1 MDHEN, CDR2 SYDVKM. The CDR3 contains 12 residues. V was clipped by 7 bases and J by 8 bases; unmatched bases: 6. Here the CDR3 DNA reads TGTGCCAGCACACAGGGGGTACGAGGCTACACCTTC. Residues: CASTQGVRGYTF.

The chain employs TRBV6-2 or TRBV6-3 and TRBJ2-1; D unclear. This CDR3 has 13 residues. V was clipped by 5 bases and J by 10 bases, with 15 bases between them. Germline V CDR1 and CDR2: MNHEY, SVGEGT. CDR3 protein: CASSRNRAREQFF. CDR3 sequence (DNA): TGTGCCAGCAGTAGAAACAGAGCTCGAGAGCAGTTCTTC.

The chain carries TRBV6-5 and TRBJ1-5; the match to TRBD1 covers 8 bases. Looked up from germline, CDR1 is MNHEY and CDR2 is SVGAGI. V was pared by 5 bases and J by 4 bases, with 1 base of the junction left unmatched. This CDR3 has 13 residues. Written as DNA, the CDR3 is TGTGCCAGCAGTCAGGGGGCGAATCAGCCCCAGCATTTT. The encoded protein is CASSQGANQPQHF.